The 4 T cell receptor beta chains below come from one sample, sequenced in a study of blood T cell repertoires in COVID-19. Generated by immunoSEQ multiplex PCR, the TCRdb table keeps only in-frame clones and is missing some. The sample lists about 84,000 clones; 65% to 85% were seen once. Sequencing used peripheral blood. The receptors were sampled from a man older than 75 with active or convalescent COVID-19.

In DNA form, the CDR3 reads TGTGCCAGCAGTCAGATCAGGGTTACTGAAGCTTTCTTT. It yields the protein CASSQIRVTEAFF. This chain links TRBV12-3 or TRBV12-4 with TRBJ1-1, with a tentative D call TRBD1 (5 bases). The CDR3 covers 13 residues. Trimming took off 5 bases at V and 5 bases at J, with 12 bases between the two ends.

J is TRBJ1-1 and V is TRBV18, with D unresolved. The CDR3 sequence is 12 residues long. Germline V lookup: CDR1 KGHSH, CDR2 LQKENI. With 6 bases removed from V and 4 bases from J, the gap between germline ends came to 9 bases. This CDR3 is CASSPSGTEAFF. The CDR3, as DNA: TGTGCCAGCTCGCCCTCGGGCACTGAAGCTTTCTTT.

The J gene is TRBJ1-2, the V gene TRBV5-1, with 10 positions matching TRBD1. Germline CDR1 is SGHRS and CDR2 is YFSETQ. With V trimmed by 4 bases and J by 0 bases, 9 bases remained unmatched. This CDR3 region has 17 residues. DNA for the CDR3: TGCGCCAGCAGCCACGGGACAGGGGTCGACACTAACTATGGCTACACCTTC. The encoded protein is CASSHGTGVDTNYGYTF.

V gene TRBV5-4 combines with J gene TRBJ1-4, with 7 positions matching TRBD1. The J segment lost 1 base and the V segment lost 1 base, leaving 4 bases of the junction unmatched. The germline V gene has CDR1 SGHNT and CDR2 YYREEE (reference sequence). This CDR3 is built from 16 residues. CDR3 sequence: CASSLRQGVTNEKLFF. The CDR3 nucleotides are TGTGCCAGCAGCTTGCGGCAGGGGGTAACTAATGAAAAACTGTTTTTT.